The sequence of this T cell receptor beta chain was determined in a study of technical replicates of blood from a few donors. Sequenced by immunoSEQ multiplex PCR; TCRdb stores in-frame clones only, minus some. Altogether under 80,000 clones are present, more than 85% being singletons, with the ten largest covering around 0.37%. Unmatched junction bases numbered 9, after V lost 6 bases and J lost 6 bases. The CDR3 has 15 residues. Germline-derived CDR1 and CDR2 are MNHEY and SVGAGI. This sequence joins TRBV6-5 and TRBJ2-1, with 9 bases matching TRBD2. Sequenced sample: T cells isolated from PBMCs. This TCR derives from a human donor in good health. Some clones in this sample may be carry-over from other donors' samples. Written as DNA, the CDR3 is TGTGCCAGCAGCCCGACCGGGACTAGCCGCAATGAGCAGTTCTTC. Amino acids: CASSPTGTSRNEQFF.